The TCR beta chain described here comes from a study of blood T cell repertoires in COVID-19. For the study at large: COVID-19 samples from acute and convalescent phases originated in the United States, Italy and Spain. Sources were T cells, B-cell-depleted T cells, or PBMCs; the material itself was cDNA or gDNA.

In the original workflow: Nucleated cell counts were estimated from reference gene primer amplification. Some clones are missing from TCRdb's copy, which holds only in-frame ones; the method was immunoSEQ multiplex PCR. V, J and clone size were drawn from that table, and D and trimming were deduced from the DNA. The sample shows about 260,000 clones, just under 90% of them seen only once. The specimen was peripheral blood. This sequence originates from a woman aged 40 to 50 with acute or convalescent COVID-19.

The CDR3 sequence is CASSQDPGSLSYGYTF. The CDR3 coding sequence is TGTGCCAGCAGCCAAGATCCGGGGAGCCTCTCCTATGGCTACACCTTC. V is TRBV3-1 (or the pseudogene TRBV3-2) and J is TRBJ1-2; D is undetermined. This CDR3 is 16 amino acids long. The V end lost 0 bases, the J end lost 4 bases, and 15 bases lay between the germline ends. Germline-derived CDR1 and CDR2 are LGHDT and YNNKEL (reference sequence).